This T cell receptor beta chain comes out of a study of Ad26.COV2.S vaccination and SARS-CoV-2 variants. Across the study: Donor was in the COV1001 Ad26.COV2.S trial arm. Study findings and constraints: It is possible that the TCR breadth and depth analyses underestimated the total T cell responses. Marked by substantial breadth, spike-specific CD8+ and CD4+ T cell responses were reportedly seen after vaccination.

The CDR3 has 13 residues. Germline-derived CDR1 and CDR2 are ENHRY and SYGVKD. V gave up 10 bases and J gave up 0 bases, with 10 bases separating them. A note on this clone: Its target is unknown.

TCRdb's copy holds only in-frame clones and misses some; the assay was immunoSEQ multiplex PCR. The table records about 680,000 clones, around 92% of them present only once. The treatment here: around 19 received Ad26.COV2.S at low or high dose, single or two shots; about 5 received placebo; per-sample allocation not given. The samples were gathered on day 63 after the first injection of vaccine or placebo. The sequence came from a person between 18 and 59 years old who received the Ad26.COV2.S COVID-19 vaccine or a placebo. This material consisted of peripheral blood, taken in a trial of Ad26.COV2.S vaccine versus placebo. This chain uses TRBV10-3 with TRBJ1-5; D ambiguous. CDR3 nucleotides: TGTGCCACCTCCCCCAATAGCAATCAGCCCCAGCATTTT. Its translation is CATSPNSNQPQHF.